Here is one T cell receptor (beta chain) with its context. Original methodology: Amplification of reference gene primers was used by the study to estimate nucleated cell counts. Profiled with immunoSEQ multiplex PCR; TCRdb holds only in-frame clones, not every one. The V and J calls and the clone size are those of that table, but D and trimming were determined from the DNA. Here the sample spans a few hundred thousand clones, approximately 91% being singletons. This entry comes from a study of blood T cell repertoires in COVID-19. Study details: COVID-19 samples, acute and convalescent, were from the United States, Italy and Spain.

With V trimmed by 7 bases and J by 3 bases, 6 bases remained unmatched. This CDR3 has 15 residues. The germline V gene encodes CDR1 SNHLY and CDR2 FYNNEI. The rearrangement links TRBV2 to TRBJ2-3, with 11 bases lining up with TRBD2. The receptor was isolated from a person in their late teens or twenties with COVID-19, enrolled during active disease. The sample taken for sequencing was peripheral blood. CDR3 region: CASTGSGRVTDTQYF. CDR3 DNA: TGTGCCAGCACGGGTAGCGGGAGGGTGACAGATACGCAGTATTTT.